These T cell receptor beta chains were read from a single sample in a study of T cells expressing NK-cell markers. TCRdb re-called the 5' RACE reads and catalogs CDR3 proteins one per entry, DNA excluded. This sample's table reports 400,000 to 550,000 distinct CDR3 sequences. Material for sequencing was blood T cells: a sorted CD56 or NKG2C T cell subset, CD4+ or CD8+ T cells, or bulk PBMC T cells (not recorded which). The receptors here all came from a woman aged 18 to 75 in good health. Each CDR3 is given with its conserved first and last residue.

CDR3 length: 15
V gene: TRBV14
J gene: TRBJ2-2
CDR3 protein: CASSRSRQGTGELFF

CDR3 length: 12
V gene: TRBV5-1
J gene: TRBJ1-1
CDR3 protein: CASSLQGAAAFF

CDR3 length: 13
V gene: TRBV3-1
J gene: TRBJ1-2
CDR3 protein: CASSNRTGSGYTF

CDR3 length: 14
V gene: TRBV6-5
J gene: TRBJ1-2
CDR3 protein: CASSYGGRDYGYTF

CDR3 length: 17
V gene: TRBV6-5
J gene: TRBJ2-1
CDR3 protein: CASSYGGLGGSYNEQFF

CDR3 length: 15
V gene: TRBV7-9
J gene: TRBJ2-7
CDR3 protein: CASWRPASGRYEQYF

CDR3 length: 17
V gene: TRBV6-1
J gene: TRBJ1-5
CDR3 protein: CASTPPGQVYDNQPQHF

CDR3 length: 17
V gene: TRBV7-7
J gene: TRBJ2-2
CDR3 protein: CASSPSGQGMNTGELFF

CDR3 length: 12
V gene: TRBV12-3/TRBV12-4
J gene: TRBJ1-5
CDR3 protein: CASSSGVQPQHF

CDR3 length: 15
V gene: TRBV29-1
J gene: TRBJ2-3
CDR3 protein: CSVAPRLAGADTQYF

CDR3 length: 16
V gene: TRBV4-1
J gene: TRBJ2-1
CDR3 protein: CASSQEAGGAYNEQFF

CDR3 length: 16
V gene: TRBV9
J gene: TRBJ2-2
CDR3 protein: CASSVPRDFDTGELFF

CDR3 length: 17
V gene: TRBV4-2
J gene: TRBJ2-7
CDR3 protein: CASSQGLLDRAAYEQYF

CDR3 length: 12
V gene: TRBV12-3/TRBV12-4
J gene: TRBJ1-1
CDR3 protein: CASSPGGSEAFF

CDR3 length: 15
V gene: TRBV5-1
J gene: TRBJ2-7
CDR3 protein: CASSLEGQGYHEQYF

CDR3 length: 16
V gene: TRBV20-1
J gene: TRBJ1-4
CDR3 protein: CSARDGTARFNEKLFF

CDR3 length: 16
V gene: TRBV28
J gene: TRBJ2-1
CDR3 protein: CASSRWGATYDNEQFF

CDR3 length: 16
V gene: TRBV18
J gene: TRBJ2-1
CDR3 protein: CASSPPGQGSYNEQFF

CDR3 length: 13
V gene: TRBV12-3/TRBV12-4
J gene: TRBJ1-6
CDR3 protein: CASSLAGSIPLHF

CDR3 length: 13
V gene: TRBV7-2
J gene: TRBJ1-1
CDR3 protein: CASSLDKNTEAFF

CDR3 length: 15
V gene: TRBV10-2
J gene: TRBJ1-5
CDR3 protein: CASSESWGVGQPQHF

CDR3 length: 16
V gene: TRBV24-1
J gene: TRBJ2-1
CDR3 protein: CATSDTQGKGDNEQFF